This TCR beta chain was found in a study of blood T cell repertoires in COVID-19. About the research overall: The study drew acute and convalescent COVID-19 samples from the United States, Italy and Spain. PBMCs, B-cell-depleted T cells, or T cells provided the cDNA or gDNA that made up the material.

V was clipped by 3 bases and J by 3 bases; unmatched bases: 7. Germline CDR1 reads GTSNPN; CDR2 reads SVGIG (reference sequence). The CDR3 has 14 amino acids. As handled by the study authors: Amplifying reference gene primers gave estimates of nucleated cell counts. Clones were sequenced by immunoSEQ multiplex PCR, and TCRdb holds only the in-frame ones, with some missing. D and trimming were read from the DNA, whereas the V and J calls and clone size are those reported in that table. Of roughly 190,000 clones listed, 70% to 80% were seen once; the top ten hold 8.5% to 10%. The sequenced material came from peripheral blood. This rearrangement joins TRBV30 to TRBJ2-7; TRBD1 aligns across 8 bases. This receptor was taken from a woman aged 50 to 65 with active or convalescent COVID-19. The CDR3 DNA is TGTGCCTGGAGCATACAGGGGGGAGGCTACGAGCAGTACTTC. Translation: CAWSIQGGGYEQYF.